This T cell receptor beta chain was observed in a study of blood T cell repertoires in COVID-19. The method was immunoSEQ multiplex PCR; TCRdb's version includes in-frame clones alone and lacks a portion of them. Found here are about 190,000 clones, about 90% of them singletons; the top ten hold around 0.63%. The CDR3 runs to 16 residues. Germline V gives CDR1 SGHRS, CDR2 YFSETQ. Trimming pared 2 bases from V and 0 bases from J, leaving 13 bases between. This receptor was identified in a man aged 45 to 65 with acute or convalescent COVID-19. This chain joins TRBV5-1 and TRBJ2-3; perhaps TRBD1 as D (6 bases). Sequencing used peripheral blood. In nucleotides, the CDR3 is TGCGCCAGCAGCTTTATGGCAGGGGCTAGCACAGATACGCAGTATTTT. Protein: CASSFMAGASTDTQYF.